This TCR beta chain was captured by sequencing in a study of blood T cell repertoires in COVID-19 (dated by TCRdb to about 2020). The study in broad terms: Samples from collaborators originated in the United States, Italy and Spain and spanned both the acute and convalescent phases of COVID-19. The prospective study material was composed of cDNA or gDNA derived from T cells, B-cell-depleted T cells, or PBMCs. Deeply sampled blood TCRbeta repertoires from subjects exposed to, actively infected with, or recovered from COVID-19 were included in the dataset. A freely available public database, intended as a resource for researchers studying the immune response to SARS-CoV-2, is where the repertoires were released. The samples were drawn from two sources: the first 160 participants of the ongoing ImmuneRACE study, and 1,200 or so subjects contributed by 6 global collaborators. The sample metadata nearly always contained a de-identified subject ID, COVID-19 status, age in years and sex. Where HLA class I and class II types were available, the types were taken from metadata supplied by the sample provider, not from assay-based typing. Findings and caveats that apply to the study as a whole: The quantity of clinical and demographic metadata differed by source and by participant and was supplied without curation.

The immunoSEQ Assay, a bias-controlled multiplex PCR, was used to amplify TCRbeta CDR3 regions from genomic DNA. In the authors' own workflow: Nucleated cell counts per sample were estimated from amplification of reference gene primers within the assay. Sequence reads were collapsed and filtered to measure the absolute abundance of every unique TCRbeta CDR3 rearrangement. For each sample, productive Simpson clonality was calculated as the square root of Simpson's diversity index over productive rearrangements. TCRdb re-hosts the immuneACCESS table, in-frame sequences only. Its copies lack some clones; in the studies checked, an unresolved V gene accounts for under half of them, and the cause for the rest is not known. V and J calls and clone size are copied from that table; D and trimming were computed from the DNA. The sample records about 200,000 clones, roughly 90% of which are singletons. The top ten clones comprise more than 0.7% of the sample.

Note on this clone: Its antigen specificity is not known. Base quality data are lacking; no much larger clone is found one base away.

Whole blood was collected in K2EDTA tubes by collaborating institutions according to the institutions' own protocols. For TCRbeta analysis, collaborators shipped samples as frozen whole blood, isolated PBMCs, or DNA extracted from either of those sample types. Its CDR3 holds 14 amino acids, cysteine through phenylalanine. Only the CDR3 part of the read is kept: 42 bases, read in frame from the first base. Reading the germline V gene gives CDR1 SGHRS and CDR2 YFSETQ. Trimming at the junction amounts to 4 bases on V and 5 bases on J, and the germline ends lie 12 bases apart. The rearrangement joined TRBV5-1 to TRBJ2-2; the D gene is perhaps TRBD2, from 5 matching bases. Source material: peripheral blood. This receptor was identified in a woman aged 65 to 85 with acute or convalescent COVID-19. The DNA is as follows: TGCGCCAGCAGCGAGGGCATGGGGACCGGGGAGCTGTTTTTT. Translation gives CASSEGMGTGELFF.